The clone carrying this T cell receptor (beta chain) was detected only once. This table comes from immunoSEQ multiplex PCR, and its TCRdb copy is limited to in-frame clones, with some not included. The sample carries approximately 66,000 clones, 75% to 90% recorded once. These data originate in a study of OX40 agonist ivuxolimab in advanced cancers. This CDR3 has 15 residues. Germline loops: CDR1 LNHDA, CDR2 SQIVND (reference sequence). Between the trimmed V and J ends, which lost 3 bases and 4 bases, there was a span of 13 bases. Sequences were derived from CD4+ or CD8+ T cells sorted from blood, sampled in a trial of the OX40 agonist ivuxolimab. The origin of this receptor is an adult with an advanced solid tumor such as melanoma, head and neck, liver or kidney cancer. The chain carries TRBV19 and TRBJ2-1; D may correspond to TRBD1 or TRBD2 (6 bases each). In nucleotides, the CDR3 is TGTGCCAGTAGTATCGTGGGGGGCTTGTACAATGAGCAGTTCTTC. The encoded protein is CASSIVGGLYNEQFF. The whole variable domain, remainder taken from reference TRBV19 and TRBJ2-1, is DGGITQSPKYLFRKEGQNVTLSCEQNLNHDAMYWYRQDPGQGLRLIYYSQIVNDFQKGDIAEGYSVSREKKESFPLTVTSAQKNPTAFYLCASSIVGGLYNEQFFGPGTRLTVL.